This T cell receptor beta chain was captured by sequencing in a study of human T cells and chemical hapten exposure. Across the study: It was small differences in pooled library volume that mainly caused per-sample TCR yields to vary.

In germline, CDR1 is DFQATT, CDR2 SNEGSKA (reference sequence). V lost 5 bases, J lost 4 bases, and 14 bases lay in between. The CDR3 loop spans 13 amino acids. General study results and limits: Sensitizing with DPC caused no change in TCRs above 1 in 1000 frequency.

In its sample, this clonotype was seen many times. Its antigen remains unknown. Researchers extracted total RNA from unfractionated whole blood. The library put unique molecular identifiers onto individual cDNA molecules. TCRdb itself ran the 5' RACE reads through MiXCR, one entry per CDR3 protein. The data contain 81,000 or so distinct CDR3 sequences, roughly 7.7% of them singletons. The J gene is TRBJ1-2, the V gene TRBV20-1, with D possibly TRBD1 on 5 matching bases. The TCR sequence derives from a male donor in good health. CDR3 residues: CSALETDTYGYTF. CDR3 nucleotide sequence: TGCAGTGCTTTGGAGACAGATACCTATGGCTACACCTTC.